These 11 T cell receptor beta chains originate from one sample sequenced in a study of molecular identifiers for immune sequencing clone quantification. TCRdb used MiXCR to reprocess the PCR reads, holding one entry per CDR3 protein. The sample gives about 510,000 distinct CDR3 sequences, over 20% of which show up once; around 0.86% is in the top ten. The sequenced sample consisted of naive CD8+ T cells from blood, with Jurkat cell RNA spiked in. Subset reported: FACS-sorted CD8+CD4-CCR7+CD45RA+ naive T cells. The source of these receptors is a human donor in good health. Some libraries in this study had Jurkat cell RNA spiked in.

This clonotype came up many times. The V gene is TRBV6-2 or TRBV6-3, the J gene TRBJ2-3, with 10 nucleotides matching TRBD2. Germline V gives CDR1 MNHEY, CDR2 SVGEGT. The CDR3 has 16 amino acids. Germline trimming cut 2 bases from V and 1 base from J; bases unmatched to any gene: 3. The CDR3 DNA follows: TGTGCCAGCAGTTACGGACTAGCGGTGGGCACAGATACGCAGTATTTT. It is translated as CASSYGLAVGTDTQYF.

For this clonotype: With a much larger clone just one base away, this may be a read error. The final CDR3 position lacks the conserved phenylalanine or tryptophan, pointing to a likely read error. CDR3 residues: CASSLGQGKSYEQYL. Here the CDR3 DNA reads TGCGCCAGCAGCTTGGGGCAGGGTAAATCGTACGAGCAGTACCTC. The chain is built from TRBV5-1 and TRBJ2-7; D possibly corresponds to TRBD1 (5 bases). The CDR3 consists of 15 residues. Trimming pared 0 bases from V and 4 bases from J, leaving 14 bases between. From germline, CDR1 is SGHRS and CDR2 YFSETQ.

This clonotype was counted many times. The chain is built from TRBV7-8 and TRBJ1-5; D is uncertain. V lost 3 bases and J lost 5, with 5 bases in between. The CDR3 sequence is 12 residues long. Germline values: CDR1 SGHVS, CDR2 FQNEAQ. DNA of the CDR3: TGTGCCAGCAGCTTCTTAGATCAGCCCCAGCATTTT. Translating gives CASSFLDQPQHF.

This clonotype was picked up a small number of times. This chain connects TRBV29-1 to TRBJ2-7, with no clear D. CDR1 SQVTM and CDR2 ANQGSEA come from the germline V gene. Trimming took off 4 bases at V and 1 base at J, with 5 bases between the two ends. CDR3 length: 11 residues. CDR3 bases: TGCAGCGTTGTACATTCCTACGAGCAGTACTTC. Translated, it gives CSVVHSYEQYF.

As for this clonotype: A much larger clone differs from this one at a single base, so this may be a read error. The CDR3 does not end in the conserved phenylalanine or tryptophan, so this is likely a read error. The chain links TRBV4-1 to TRBJ1-5; the match to TRBD1 covers 8 bases. The CDR3 covers 15 residues. Germline loops: CDR1 MGHRA, CDR2 YSYEKL. Unmatched junction bases numbered 1, after V lost 2 bases and J lost 1 base. The CDR3 region is CASSQQGASNQPQHS. CDR3 DNA sequence: TGCGCCAGCAGCCAACAGGGGGCCAGCAATCAGCCCCAGCATTCT.

This clonotype was found a few times. This rearrangement joins TRBV7-9 to TRBJ2-7; tentatively, D is TRBD1 or TRBD2 (6 bases each). V was clipped by 4 bases and J by 5 bases, with 18 bases between them. This CDR3 contains 15 residues. In germline, CDR1 is SEHNR, CDR2 FQNEAQ (reference sequence). CDR3 loop: CASSSSAGEVHEQYF. For the CDR3, the DNA is TGTGCCAGCAGCTCCTCGGCAGGGGAGGTCCACGAGCAGTACTTC.

The V gene is TRBV3-1, the J gene TRBJ2-3; D not certain. V lost 4 bases, J lost 3 bases, and 5 bases lay in between. This CDR3 is built from 12 residues. The germline V gene has CDR1 LGHDT and CDR2 YNNKEL (reference sequence). CDR3 sequence reads: CASSRQTDTQYF. The CDR3 bases are TGTGCCAGCAGCCGGCAGACAGATACGCAGTATTTT.

This clonotype was counted many times. V is TRBV7-9 and J is TRBJ1-6; D unclear. CDR1 and CDR2 from the germline V gene are SEHNR and FQNEAQ (reference sequence). V shed 3 bases and J shed 8 bases, with 5 bases lying between them. CDR3 length equals 12 residues. CDR3 sequence reads: CASSLGYSPLHF. The CDR3 DNA reads TGTGCCAGCAGCTTGGGCTATTCACCCCTCCACTTT.

This clonotype was recorded a few times. The rearrangement uses TRBV5-1 and TRBJ2-3, with D uncertain. This CDR3 has 16 amino acids. In germline, CDR1 is SGHRS, CDR2 YFSETQ. V dropped 7 bases and J dropped 0 bases, with 18 bases sitting between them. The DNA of the CDR3 is TGCGCCAGCGCCCGTGTGGGCAGCACTAGCACAGATACGCAGTATTTT. This encodes CASARVGSTSTDTQYF.

V and J are TRBV19 and TRBJ2-2; a weak D match, TRBD2 (5 bases). Trimming shortened V by 5 bases and J by 5 bases, and 12 bases separated the two germline ends. The CDR3 is 14 amino acids. In germline, CDR1 is LNHDA, CDR2 SQIVND (reference sequence). The CDR3 reads CASSSGWGTGELFF. The DNA of the CDR3 is TGTGCCAGTAGTTCGGGGTGGGGAACCGGGGAGCTGTTTTTT.

In the case of this clonotype: One end of the junction varies from germline; a read error may be responsible. V is TRBV7-2 and J is TRBJ2-5; no definite D call. This CDR3 spans 14 amino acids. Per germline, CDR1 SGHTA and CDR2 FQGNSA. CDR3 DNA sequence: TGTGCCAGCAGCTTAGATCGGTCACAAGAGACCCGGTACTTC. It is translated as CASSLDRSQETRYF. The entire variable domain, with the rest obtained from reference TRBV7-2 and TRBJ2-5, is as follows: GAGVSQSPSNKVTEKGKDVELRCDPISGHTALYWYRQSLGQGLEFLIYFQGNSAPDKSGLPSDRFSAERTGGSVSTLTIQRTQQEDSAVYLCASSLDRSQETRYFGPGTRLLVL.